The T cell receptor (beta chain) under discussion was sequenced for a study of blood T cell repertoires in COVID-19 (dated by TCRdb to 2020 to 2021). In the study overall: The collaborator samples originated in the United States, Italy and Spain and spanned the acute and convalescent phases of COVID-19. The prospective study material was composed of cDNA or gDNA derived from T cells, B-cell-depleted T cells, or PBMCs. The dataset comprised deeply sampled blood TCRbeta repertoires from subjects exposed to, actively infected with, or recovered from COVID-19. The repertoires were made available in a free public database intended to serve as a resource for research on the immune response to SARS-CoV-2. Samples were obtained from the ongoing ImmuneRACE study (first 160 participants) and from some 1,200 subjects provided by 6 global collaborators. Nearly every sample came with metadata listing a de-identified subject ID, COVID-19 status, age in years and sex. Where available, HLA class I and class II types were obtained from metadata supplied by the sample provider rather than from assay-based typing.

TCRbeta CDR3 regions were amplified from genomic DNA by means of the immunoSEQ Assay, a bias-controlled multiplex PCR. In the original analysis: Within the assay, amplification of reference gene primers was used to estimate how many nucleated cells each sample contained. Sequence reads were collapsed and filtered to measure the absolute abundance of every unique TCRbeta CDR3 rearrangement. For each sample, productive Simpson clonality was calculated as the square root of Simpson's diversity index over productive rearrangements. What TCRdb holds here is the immuneACCESS table cut down to in-frame rearrangements. Part of the clones is not present; checked against another copy, under half of the missing clones reflect an unresolved V gene, and the others are unexplained. That table gives V, J and clone size, and the DNA gave D and trimming. Here the sample has thousands of clones; 87% occur a single time. The ten biggest clones cover 17% of the sample.

This clone has just one count. Its antigen remains undetermined. Per-base qualities were not stored, and no clone one base away is much larger. Collaborating institutions collected whole blood in K2EDTA tubes following their own protocols. For TCRbeta analysis, collaborators shipped samples as frozen whole blood, isolated PBMCs, or DNA extracted from either of those sample types. What the study reported, not specific to this receptor: The amount of clinical and demographic metadata varied by source and participant and was provided uncurated.

This receptor was obtained from a man aged 65-85 years with active COVID-19. Sequencing was performed on peripheral blood.

The CDR3 region reads CASSATGGSYEQYF. The DNA sequence is as follows: TGCGCCAGCAGCGCCACAGGGGGCTCCTACGAGCAGTACTTC. The V and J genes are TRBV5-1 and TRBJ2-7; 8 of the junction bases match TRBD1. CDR1 and CDR2 are read off the germline V gene as SGHRS and YFSETQ. V lost 4 bases and J lost 0 bases, and the count of bases not matched to a germline gene is 3. The CDR3, cysteine through phenylalanine, is 14 amino acids long. CDR3 DNA is the only sequence kept; it has 42 bases, read in frame from the first base. The variable domain in full, with residues beyond the CDR3 obtained from the reference TRBV5-1 and TRBJ2-7 genes, is KAGVTQTPRYLIKTRGQQVTLSCSPISGHRSVSWYQQTPGQGLQFLFEYFSETQRNKGNFPGRFSGRQFSNSRSEMNVSTLELGDSALYLCASSATGGSYEQYFGPGTRLTVT.